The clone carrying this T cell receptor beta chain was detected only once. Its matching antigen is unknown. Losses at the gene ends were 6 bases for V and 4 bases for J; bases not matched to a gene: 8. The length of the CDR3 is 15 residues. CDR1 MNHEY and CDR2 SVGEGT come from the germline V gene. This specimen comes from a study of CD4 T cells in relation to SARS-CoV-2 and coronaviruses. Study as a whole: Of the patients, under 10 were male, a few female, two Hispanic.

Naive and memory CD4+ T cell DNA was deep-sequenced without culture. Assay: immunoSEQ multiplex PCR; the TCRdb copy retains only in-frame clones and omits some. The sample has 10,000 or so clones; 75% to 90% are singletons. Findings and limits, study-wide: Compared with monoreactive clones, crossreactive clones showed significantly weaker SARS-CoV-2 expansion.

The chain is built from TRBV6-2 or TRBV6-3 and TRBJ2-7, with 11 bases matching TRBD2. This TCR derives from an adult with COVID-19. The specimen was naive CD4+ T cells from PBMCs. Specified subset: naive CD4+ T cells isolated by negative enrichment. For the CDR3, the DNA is TGTGCCAGCAGCTCCCTAGCGGGGGGCGGGTACGAGCAGTACTTC. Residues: CASSSLAGGGYEQYF.